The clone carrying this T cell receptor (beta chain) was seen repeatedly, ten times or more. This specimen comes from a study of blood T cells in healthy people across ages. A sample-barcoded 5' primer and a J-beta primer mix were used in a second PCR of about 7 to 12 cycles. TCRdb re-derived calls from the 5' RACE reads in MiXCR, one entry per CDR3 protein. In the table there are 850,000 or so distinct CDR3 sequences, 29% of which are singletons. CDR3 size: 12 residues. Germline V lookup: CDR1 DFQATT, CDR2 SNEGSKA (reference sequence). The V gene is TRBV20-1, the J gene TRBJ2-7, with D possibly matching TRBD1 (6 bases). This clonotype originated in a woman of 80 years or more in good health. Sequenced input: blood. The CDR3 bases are TGCAGCCATTCAGGGGCTCCCTACGAGCAGTACTTC. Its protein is CSHSGAPYEQYF.